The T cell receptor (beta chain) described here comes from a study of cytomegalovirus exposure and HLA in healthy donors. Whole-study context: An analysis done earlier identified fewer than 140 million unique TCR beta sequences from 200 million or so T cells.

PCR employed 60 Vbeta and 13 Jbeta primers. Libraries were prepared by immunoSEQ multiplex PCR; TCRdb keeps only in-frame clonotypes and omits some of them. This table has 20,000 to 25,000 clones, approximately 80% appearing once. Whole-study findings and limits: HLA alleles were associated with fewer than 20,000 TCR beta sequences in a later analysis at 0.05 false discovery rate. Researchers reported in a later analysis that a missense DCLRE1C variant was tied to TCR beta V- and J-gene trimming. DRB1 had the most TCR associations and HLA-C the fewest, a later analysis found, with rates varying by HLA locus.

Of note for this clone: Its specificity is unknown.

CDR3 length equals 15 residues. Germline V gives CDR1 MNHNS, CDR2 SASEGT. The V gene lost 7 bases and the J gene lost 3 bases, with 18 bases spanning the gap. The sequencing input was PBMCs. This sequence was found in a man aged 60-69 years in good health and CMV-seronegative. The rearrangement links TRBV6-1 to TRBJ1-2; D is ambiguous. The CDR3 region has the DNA TGTGCCAGCAAACTCCTCCCCCAGAGCGACTATGGCTACACCTTC. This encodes CASKLLPQSDYGYTF.